This TCR beta chain was obtained from a study of vaccination effects on CD4 cells after COVID-19 (dated by TCRdb to between 2021 and 2022). As for the study more broadly: Post-vaccine samples across the study were collected a median of 72 days after the second dose, with a range of 14 to 241. Altogether, around 11 COVID-19 convalescent patients and several SARS-CoV-2-naive healthy vaccine recipients made up the full study. In the study, cultures from other donors were sequenced using the Oncomine TCR Beta short-read assay on an Illumina iSeq 100. In both COVID-19 convalescent patients and infection-naive vaccine recipients, the study compared SARS-CoV-2 spike-specific CD4+ TCR repertoires from before mRNA vaccination with those from after it.

Paper-wide results and their limitations: At late post-vaccination timepoints, both infection-induced and vaccine-induced clones showed marked clonal contraction, consistent with waning T cell responses. In healthy vaccine recipients, vaccine-induced clones were almost all SARS-CoV-2 mono-reactive, with only 1 of 255 cross-reactive with common cold coronaviruses. Limitations of the study were the small number of convalescent patients and the absence of early post-infection timepoints.

Per the germline V gene, SNHLY is the CDR1 and FYNNEI is the CDR2. V loses 7 bases, J loses 6 bases, and the germline ends lie 12 bases apart. From its cysteine to its phenylalanine, the CDR3 spans 12 amino acids. The read is trimmed to its CDR3 DNA, 36 bases read in frame from base 1. In the ViraFEST assay, PBMC were stimulated with viral peptide pools, and TCR sequencing was then used to find antigen-specific CD4+ T cell clonotypes based on their expansion. After more than nine days of culture, CD4+ T cells were isolated with the EasySep CD4+ T cell isolation kit. Participants received two doses of either the BNT162b2 or the mRNA-1273 mRNA SARS-CoV-2 vaccine. Healthy vaccine recipients had no prior SARS-CoV-2 infection, confirmed by negative nucleocapsid antibodies before and after vaccination. Each well held over 1.5 million PBMC cultured in IMDM containing around 5% human AB serum, 9 to 10 IU/ml IL-2 and gentamicin, along with about 9.3 ug/ml peptides. On days 3 and 7, half of the culture medium was replaced with fresh IL-2-containing medium. Each peptide stimulation condition was cultured in triplicate wells unless otherwise noted. Using Ficoll-Paque Plus gradient centrifugation, PBMC were separated from whole blood and then either used fresh or cryopreserved at -140C. The overlapping peptide pools covered the spike proteins of SARS-CoV-2 as well as those of the common cold coronaviruses HCoV-NL63, HCoV-OC43 and HCoV-229E. The QIAamp micro DNA kit was used to extract genomic DNA from the cultured CD4+ T cells.

This clone was detected a few times. This clone's antigen is unknown. Base qualities were left out, and no much larger clone turns up one base away. Library construction relied on the immunoSEQ multiplex PCR assay. DNA from the cultured and isolated CD4+ T cells underwent TCR beta CDR3 sequencing. In the source study's methods: The analysis removed non-productive TCR sequences, trimmed reads to the CDR3 region, and retained only CDR3s that were 7 or more amino acids long. Antigen-specific clonotypes were identified using the MANAFEST web app by comparison of expansion in peptide wells against reference cultures. Positive clones required FDR<0.05 expansion versus reference and all other wells, odds ratio above 5, and frequency above 0.1% in two replicate wells. Clonotypes significantly expanded in SARS-CoV-2 spike wells and in at least one common cold coronavirus spike condition were defined as cross-reactive. CDR3 similarity was assessed by Levenshtein distance using the stringdist R package, and unrooted trees were constructed with ape in R 3.6.1. Here the immuneACCESS table is served through TCRdb, limited to in-frame sequences with V and J called. Missing clones are a known gap in these copies; in checked studies unresolved V genes cover under half, and the rest lacks a known reason. Clone size and the V and J calls come from that table; the DNA yielded D and trimming. The sample includes some 68,000 clones, with approximately 81% observed a single time. The ten largest make up roughly 1.2% of the sample.

Sample: CD4+ T cells from PBMCs cultured with HCoV-229E spike peptides, taken after COVID-19 vaccination. What this sample's cell subset or site label stands for: HCoV-229E spike overlapping peptide pool stimulation. This clonotype originated in a human donor who received a COVID-19 vaccine. The chain links TRBV2 with TRBJ1-2; the D gene identity is not certain. The CDR3 protein: CASMMTRDGYTF. The nucleotides read TGTGCCAGCATGATGACGCGGGATGGCTACACCTTC. The variable domain in full, with residues beyond the CDR3 obtained from the reference TRBV2 and TRBJ1-2 genes, is EPEVTQTPSHQVTQMGQEVILRCVPISNHLYFYWYRQILGQKVEFLVSFYNNEISEKSEIFDDQFSVERPDGSNFTLKIRSTKLEDSAMYFCASMMTRDGYTFGSGTRLTVV.